This T cell receptor beta chain stems from a study of CD8 T cells in Susac syndrome. Sequencing of TCR beta drew on CD8+ and CD4+ T cells from blood. Germline V gene sequence: CDR1 DFQATT, CDR2 SNEGSKA (reference sequence). After removal of 3 bases from V and 2 bases from J, the junction contained 18 bases not matched to a gene. The CDR3 is 19 amino acids. Points from the study as a whole: It was acknowledged in the study that its TCR sequencing and HLA analysis involved a relatively small number of individuals.

Comment on this clonotype: Its specificity is not known.

cDNA came from roughly 0.47 to 1 ug RNA primed by random hexamers. TCRdb reanalysed the immunoSEQ multiplex PCR reads using MiXCR and keeps one entry per CDR3 protein. The table records roughly 200,000 distinct CDR3 sequences, less than 95% of them present only once. The source is a human donor in good health. The specimen sequenced was CD4+ T cells from PBMCs. The gene calls are TRBV20-1 and TRBJ2-3; 9 bases fit TRBD2. This chain's CDR3 is CSASRVRREGPPATDTQYF. CDR3 DNA: TGCAGTGCTAGTAGAGTTAGGCGGGAGGGCCCCCCCGCCACAGATACGCAGTATTTT.